This TCR beta chain was observed in a study of blood T cell repertoires in COVID-19. The V gene's germline CDR1 is KGHSH and CDR2 LQKENI. After removal of 6 bases from V and 5 bases from J, the junction contained 7 bases not matched to a gene. The CDR3 contains 14 residues. Assay used: immunoSEQ multiplex PCR; TCRdb lists only in-frame clones, some missing. This sample yields under 250,000 clones, of which about 80% are seen a single time; approximately 4.8% belongs to the top ten. Cohort placement rested on clinical history that participants reported themselves. This chain connects TRBV18 to TRBJ2-3, with 8 bases that match TRBD1. The receptor comes from a woman aged 50 to 60 who had been exposed to COVID-19. The source material was PBMCs or T cells enriched from blood (not recorded which). CDR3 nucleotide sequence: TGTGCCAGCTCGCGATCAGGGGGCCAAGATACGCAGTATTTT. Its protein product is CASSRSGGQDTQYF.